What follows describes a single T cell receptor beta chain. The antigen is not known. Specified time point: persistent/refractory GD, antithyroid drugs over 5 years with positive TRAb. Scientists built the TCR library using RNA that was extracted from PBMCs. The authors drew 7 to 10 milliliters of peripheral blood into EDTA tubes. Construction of TCR beta libraries relied on iRepertoire HTBI primers and on Arm-PCR targeting CDR3 regions. TCRdb independently ran MiXCR on the multiplex PCR reads; one entry per CDR3 protein. Of fewer than 400,000 distinct CDR3 sequences in the sample, under 25% were seen once. This sample stems from a study of regulatory T cells in long-lasting Graves disease. About the study: Positivity for TSH receptor antibodies plus over 5 years of antithyroid drugs meant persistent Graves' disease. Study outcomes and limitations: Public clonotype sharing was higher in persistent than newly diagnosed patients. Favoring TRBV28, TRBJ1-2 and TRBJ2-5 was a feature seen in persistent disease.

The length of the CDR3 is 15 residues. Sequenced here: peripheral blood mononuclear cells (PBMCs), sampled when the disease was refractory, from a patient treated with antithyroid drugs. This TCR came from a female donor with Graves disease. The chain has TRBV3-2 and TRBJ1-1; the table's D call TRBD1 went unverified against the DNA. TRBV3-2 is marked as a pseudogene. The CDR3 loop is CASSQVRQGKAEALF. CDR3 DNA: TGTGCCAGCAGCCAAGTTCGACAGGGAAAGGCTGAAGCTCTCTTT.